This T cell receptor (beta chain) was sequenced during a study of T cells in localized non-small cell lung cancer. Study-wide results and limits: Among the tissues sampled, uninvolved adjacent lung had the highest T cell clonality, above tumor. Because researchers sequenced only one region of the tumor, heterogeneity is still possible. Longer overall survival was associated with a higher density of T cells in the blood.

Produced via immunoSEQ multiplex PCR; TCRdb's table is partial and in-frame only. Found here are around 140,000 clones, approximately 88% of them singletons; the top ten hold over 1.5%. Comments on this clone: The antigen is not known.

CDR1 and CDR2 (germline): ENHRY, SYGVKD. The V gene lost 4 bases and the J gene lost 6 bases, with 12 bases spanning the gap. The CDR3 covers 13 residues. This specimen was peripheral blood, taken before any cancer treatment. The J gene is TRBJ1-2, the V gene TRBV10-3; D is perhaps TRBD1 (5 bases). The receptor was isolated from a female donor older than 55 with stage I lung adenocarcinoma. In DNA form, the CDR3 reads TGTGCCATCAGTGGAGGGGCGCCGGATGGCTACACCTTC. This translates into CAISGGAPDGYTF.